Sequencing of this T cell receptor beta chain was carried out in a study of human T cells and chemical hapten exposure. For the library, individual cDNA molecules each received unique molecular identifiers. Authors' analysis steps: Samples held a median of about 94,000 TCRs, range roughly 20,000–700,000. Each CDR3 protein gets one entry after TCRdb re-called the 5' RACE reads with MiXCR. These V and J calls originate from TCRdb's pipeline instead of the authors' own analysis. The repertoire holds approximately 150,000 distinct CDR3 sequences, with about 4.3% as singletons. Researchers extracted total RNA from unfractionated whole blood. Ten or more counts support this clonotype. V was cut by 5 bases and J by 7 bases, with 18 bases left in between. The CDR3 covers 15 residues. Germline V gene sequence: CDR1 KGHSH, CDR2 LQKENI.

The chain combines TRBV18 with TRBJ1-5; weak D call: TRBD1 (5 bases). This receptor was identified in a female donor in good health. CDR3 sequence: CASSTRDGPYQPQHF. CDR3 DNA: TGTGCCAGCTCAACCCGGGACGGACCTTACCAGCCCCAGCATTTT.